Each of the 26 T cell receptor beta chains below was sequenced from the same sample in a study of blood T cell repertoires in COVID-19. Assay used: immunoSEQ multiplex PCR; TCRdb lists only in-frame clones, some missing. In the table there are 200,000 to 250,000 clones, 86% of which are singletons. The sample consisted of PBMCs or T cells enriched from blood (not recorded which). These receptors originate from a woman aged 50 to 60 in a cohort exposed to, infected with or recovered from COVID-19 (not recorded which).

The chain recombines TRBV7-9 with TRBJ2-1; 11 bases are shared with TRBD1. From germline, CDR1 is SEHNR and CDR2 FQNEAQ (reference sequence). The CDR3 runs to 14 residues. The V gene end was trimmed by 5 bases and the J gene end by 6 bases; junction bases not matched to a gene: 3. The CDR3 DNA follows: TGTGCCAGCAGCGAGGGACAGGGGGTCAATGAGCAGTTCTTC. Translated, it gives CASSEGQGVNEQFF.

V is TRBV9 and J is TRBJ1-3, with D possibly TRBD1 on 6 matching bases. Germline values: CDR1 SGDLS, CDR2 YYNGEE. Deletions cut 9 bases from V and 3 bases from J, with 13 bases between. This CDR3 region has 13 residues. As DNA, the CDR3 is TGTGCCATAACAACAGGGAATGGAAACACCATATATTTT. Residues: CAITTGNGNTIYF.

This chain joins TRBV27 and TRBJ1-2; 8 bases are a match to TRBD1. This CDR3 has 13 amino acids. The germline gives CDR1 MNHEY, CDR2 SMNVEV (reference sequence). V was pared by 2 bases and J by 8 bases, with 4 bases of the junction left unmatched. Here the CDR3 reads CASSLRAGGGYTF. The CDR3 DNA reads TGTGCCAGCAGTTTACGGGCAGGGGGCGGCTACACCTTC.

The rearrangement links TRBV15 to TRBJ2-7; 10 nucleotides align to TRBD2. Trimming cost V 3 bases and J 5 bases; bases outside gene matches: 7. The CDR3 spans 15 residues. Germline values: CDR1 LNHNV, CDR2 YYDKDF (reference sequence). The CDR3 here is CATSSGLAGEDEQYF. The CDR3 DNA sequence: TGTGCCACCAGCAGTGGCCTAGCGGGGGAGGACGAGCAGTACTTC.

The rearrangement joins TRBV28 to TRBJ1-3; weak D call: TRBD1 (6 bases). The CDR3 spans 17 residues. The germline CDR1 and CDR2 sequences are MDHEN and SYDVKM. The germline V and J ends were trimmed by 1 base and 0 bases, with 13 bases remaining between them. CDR3 bases: TGTGCCAGCAGTTTATTGGCAGGGGCACACTCTGGAAACACCATATATTTT. This translates into CASSLLAGAHSGNTIYF. The variable domain in full, with the rest retrieved from reference TRBV28 and TRBJ1-3, is DVKVTQSSRYLVKRTGEKVFLECVQDMDHENMFWYRQDPGLGLRLIYFSYDVKMKEKGDIPEGYSVSREKKERFSLILESASTNQTSMYLCASSLLAGAHSGNTIYFGEGSWLTVV.

V gene TRBV6-2 or TRBV6-3 combines with J gene TRBJ2-2; 9 nucleotides match TRBD2. V lost 5 bases and J lost 5; bases outside the gene matches: 15. CDR1 and CDR2 (germline): MNHEY, SVGEGT. CDR3 length equals 18 residues. The CDR3 coding sequence is TGTGCCAGCAGTCCCCGTGGTAGCGGGGGCCGAACTACCGGGGAGCTGTTTTTT. Its protein product is CASSPRGSGGRTTGELFF.

J is TRBJ1-1 and V is TRBV7-8, with D maybe TRBD1 (6 bases). Germline V gene lookup returns CDR1 SGHVS and CDR2 FQNEAQ. V lost 1 base, J lost 5 bases, and 11 bases lay in between. The CDR3 is 14 residues long. CDR3 in DNA: TGTGCCAGCAGCTTAGTAGGGGGAGGGACTGAAGCTTTCTTT. Amino acid sequence: CASSLVGGGTEAFF.

The rearrangement joins TRBV9 to TRBJ1-2; D is unclear. The germline V gene encodes CDR1 SGDLS and CDR2 YYNGEE. CDR3 length: 14 amino acids. The V end was cut by 4 bases, the J end by 4 bases, with 14 bases between. For the CDR3, the DNA is TGTGCCAGCAGCCTTGGCCGGGATAGCTATGGCTACACCTTC. Translated: CASSLGRDSYGYTF. Drawing the rest from reference TRBV9 and TRBJ1-2, the complete variable domain is DSGVTQTPKHLITATGQRVTLRCSPRSGDLSVYWYQQSLDQGLQFLIQYYNGEERAKGNILERFSAQQFPDLHSELNLSSLELGDSALYFCASSLGRDSYGYTFGSGTRLTVV.

The J gene is TRBJ2-5, the V gene TRBV18, with D perhaps TRBD1 (5 bases). Germline CDR1 KGHSH, CDR2 LQKENI. The CDR3 consists of 18 residues. V gave up 3 bases and J gave up 4 bases, with 24 bases separating them. CDR3 region: CASSPRSGALRTGETQYF. CDR3 sequence (DNA): TGTGCCAGCTCACCGAGGAGTGGGGCGCTCAGGACCGGAGAGACCCAGTACTTC.

This sequence joins TRBV10-3 and TRBJ1-1; 7 nucleotides line up with TRBD1. V was clipped by 2 bases and J by 5 bases; unmatched bases: 8. The V gene's germline CDR1 is ENHRY and CDR2 SYGVKD. CDR3 length equals 15 residues. CDR3 sequence: CAISEPTGLWTEAFF. DNA of the CDR3: TGTGCCATCAGTGAGCCGACAGGGCTTTGGACTGAAGCTTTCTTT.

V gene TRBV6-2 or TRBV6-3 combines with J gene TRBJ1-4; no clear D gene. Germline V CDR1 and CDR2: MNHEY, SVGEGT. Trimming left V 0 bases short and J 10 bases short, with 6 bases between. The CDR3 totals 12 residues. The CDR3 protein is CASSYSGRKLFF. The CDR3 bases are TGTGCCAGCAGTTACTCTGGTAGAAAACTGTTTTTT.

This clone was observed a single time. This chain uses TRBV24-1 with TRBJ1-2, with TRBD1 matching 12 bases. CDR1 and CDR2 from the germline V gene are KGHDR and SFDVKD. The CDR3 loop spans 16 amino acids. With V trimmed by 4 bases and J by 5 bases, 7 bases remained unmatched. The CDR3 DNA reads TGTGCCACCAGTGAGACAGGGACAGGGGGCTCTTATGGCTACACCTTC. Protein product: CATSETGTGGSYGYTF.

The chain employs TRBV14 and TRBJ1-2; D unresolved. CDR3 size: 15 residues. The germline V gene has CDR1 SGHDN and CDR2 FVKESK. The germline V and J ends were trimmed by 0 bases and 2 bases, with 10 bases remaining between them. Here the CDR3 reads CASSQDGRRNYGYTF. The CDR3 DNA follows: TGTGCCAGCAGCCAAGATGGAAGGCGGAACTATGGCTACACCTTC.

The chain joins TRBV29-1 to TRBJ2-5, with D hard to call. Trimming left V 3 bases short and J 5 bases short, with 13 bases between. Germline V lookup: CDR1 SQVTM, CDR2 ANQGSEA. The CDR3 loop spans 13 amino acids. CDR3 in amino acids: CSVDFGERETQYF. The CDR3 DNA sequence: TGCAGCGTTGATTTCGGTGAACGCGAGACCCAGTACTTC.

The DNA for the CDR3 is TGTGCCACCAAACAAAGGACTAGCGGGGAGGAAGAGACCCAGTACTTC. This encodes CATKQRTSGEEETQYF. V is TRBV2 and J is TRBJ2-5; 12 nucleotides agree with TRBD2. Germline V CDR1 and CDR2: SNHLY, FYNNEI. With V trimmed by 10 bases and J by 3 bases, 12 bases remained unmatched. The CDR3 has 16 amino acids.

The gene calls are TRBV28 and TRBJ1-4, with TRBD1 matching over 8 bases. The J segment lost 3 bases and the V segment lost 7 bases, leaving 4 bases of the junction unmatched. Germline lookup yields CDR1 MDHEN and CDR2 SYDVKM. The length of the CDR3 is 14 residues. The DNA of the CDR3 is TGTGCCAGCAATCGACAGGGGTCTAATGAAAAACTGTTTTTT. Protein: CASNRQGSNEKLFF.

The rearrangement joins TRBV6-1 to TRBJ1-4, with 7 bases aligning to TRBD1. This CDR3 has 17 residues. The ends lost 1 base at V and 4 bases at J; junction bases unmatched: 9. Germline V gene lookup returns CDR1 MNHNS and CDR2 SASEGT. CDR3 region: CASSEGSWAGGNEKLFF. CDR3 nucleotides: TGTGCCAGCAGTGAAGGGAGTTGGGCAGGGGGTAATGAAAAACTGTTTTTT.

The V call is TRBV9, the J call TRBJ2-1, with D unresolved. The germline V gene has CDR1 SGDLS and CDR2 YYNGEE. With 1 base removed from V and 5 bases from J, the gap between germline ends came to 7 bases. The CDR3 loop spans 13 amino acids. The CDR3 spells CASSVQSDNEQFF. The CDR3 DNA sequence: TGTGCCAGCAGCGTACAATCGGACAATGAGCAGTTCTTC.

This chain uses TRBV5-1 with TRBJ1-2, with 7 bases matching TRBD1. V was clipped by 0 bases and J by 5 bases; unmatched bases: 1. The CDR3 has 13 amino acids. CDR1 is SGHRS, CDR2 YFSETQ, per germline. The DNA for the CDR3 is TGCGCCAGCAGCTTGGAACAGGGGTATGGCTACACCTTC. Its translation is CASSLEQGYGYTF.

This rearrangement joins TRBV28 to TRBJ2-1; TRBD2 aligns across 10 bases. The V and J ends lost 7 bases and 7 bases, in that order; junction bases with no gene match: 13. The germline V gene has CDR1 MDHEN and CDR2 SYDVKM. The CDR3 extends over 16 amino acids. The CDR3 spells CASIPVTGLAYNEQFF. The CDR3 DNA reads TGTGCCAGCATTCCGGTTACGGGACTAGCGTATAATGAGCAGTTCTTC. Full variable domain (missing parts from reference TRBV28 and TRBJ2-1): DVKVTQSSRYLVKRTGEKVFLECVQDMDHENMFWYRQDPGLGLRLIYFSYDVKMKEKGDIPEGYSVSREKKERFSLILESASTNQTSMYLCASIPVTGLAYNEQFFGPGTRLTVL.

The rearrangement links TRBV9 to TRBJ2-7; TRBD1 agrees at 10 bases. Germline assignment: CDR1 SGDLS and CDR2 YYNGEE. J was trimmed by 5 bases and V by 0 bases; bases with no gene match: 5. CDR3 size: 15 residues. The CDR3 DNA is TGTGCCAGCAGCGTAGCCGGGACAGGGGTCCACGAGCAGTACTTC. Translation gives CASSVAGTGVHEQYF.

The chain recombines TRBV6-7 with TRBJ1-2, with D unresolved. TRBV6-7 is an open reading frame, and its role is uncertain. The CDR3 covers 14 residues. Trimming took off 4 bases at V and 6 bases at J, with 15 bases between the two ends. Written as DNA, the CDR3 is TGTGCCAGCAGTTTACGAGTTTCGTACGATGGCTACACCTTC. Protein product: CASSLRVSYDGYTF.

This clone is a singleton in its sample. The V call is TRBV14, the J call TRBJ1-1; D gene ambiguous. This CDR3 region has 11 residues. V was cut by 1 base and J by 11 bases, with 8 bases left in between. Germline CDR1 SGHDN, CDR2 FVKESK. CDR3 nucleotides: TGTGCCAGCAGCCAAGCCTCCAGGGCTTTCTTT. It is translated as CASSQASRAFF.

The rearrangement joins TRBV6-5 to TRBJ1-6; no reliable D call. The germline gives CDR1 MNHEY, CDR2 SVGAGI. This CDR3 comprises 14 residues. V was clipped by 2 bases and J by 10 bases, with 12 bases between them. The CDR3 region has the DNA TGTGCCAGCAGTTACAGCGGGGTAGGATCACCCCTCCACTTT. This translates into CASSYSGVGSPLHF.

This rearrangement joins TRBV6-5 to TRBJ2-5; a weak D match, TRBD1 (6 bases). V was clipped by 7 bases and J by 5 bases, with 20 bases between them. The germline V gene encodes CDR1 MNHEY and CDR2 SVGAGI. The CDR3 consists of 15 residues. CDR3 coding DNA: TGTGCCAGCACCCGAATGGCAGGGGTGCGGGAGACCCAGTACTTC. This translates into CASTRMAGVRETQYF.

A word on this clone: This sample also contains other DNA sequences that code for the same CDR3. This chain joins TRBV4-3 and TRBJ2-3; 11 bases are a match to TRBD2. CDR1 and CDR2 from the germline V gene are LGHNA and YSLEER. This CDR3 has 20 residues. Trimming removed 0 bases from V and 0 bases from J; junction bases left unmatched: 11. The CDR3: CASSQDLTSGGRTSTDTQYF. The DNA of the CDR3 is TGCGCCAGCAGCCAAGATCTTACTAGCGGGGGCCGGACTAGCACAGATACGCAGTATTTT.